Below are 14 T cell receptor beta chains sequenced from a single sample in a study of shared clonotypes between healthy human individuals. Produced via immunoSEQ multiplex PCR; TCRdb's table is partial and in-frame only. The repertoire holds under 600,000 clones, with around 78% as singletons. Sequencing was done on a sample of PBMCs. These receptors came from a woman between 40 and 50 years old in good health. Some clones in this sample may be carry-over from other donors' samples.

The V call is TRBV15, the J call TRBJ2-2; 11 bases are a match to TRBD2. V lost 0 bases, J lost 7 bases, and 7 bases stayed unmatched. The germline V gene encodes CDR1 LNHNV and CDR2 YYDKDF (reference sequence). The CDR3 extends over 17 amino acids. The CDR3 bases are TGTGCCACCAGCAGAGATCCAGGACTAGCGGGTGTCGGGGAGCTGTTTTTT. Amino acids: CATSRDPGLAGVGELFF.

The chain links TRBV5-1 to TRBJ2-7; the match to TRBD2 covers 7 bases. CDR1 and CDR2 (germline): SGHRS, YFSETQ. The CDR3 extends over 13 amino acids. V gave up 2 bases and J gave up 7 bases; unmatched junction bases: 6. The CDR3: CASSLERGTEQYF. CDR3 DNA: TGCGCCAGCAGCTTAGAGCGGGGAACGGAGCAGTACTTC.

Note on this clone: The likely explanation is a read error, given a far larger clone one base away. Other DNA sequences in the same sample also yield this CDR3. The V and J genes are TRBV29-1 and TRBJ2-3, with D perhaps matching TRBD2 (6 bases). V was trimmed by 6 bases and J by 2 bases, leaving 15 bases between them. This CDR3 is built from 14 residues. Germline loops: CDR1 SQVTM, CDR2 ANQGSEA. The CDR3 coding sequence is TGCAGCGTCGGAGCGGGTACAGCCACAGATACGCAGTATTTT. This codes for CSVGAGTATDTQYF.

The chain carries TRBV5-1 and TRBJ2-3; D call uncertain. This CDR3 is built from 16 residues. Germline V gene data show CDR1 as SGHRS and CDR2 as YFSETQ. V was shortened by 0 bases and J by 0 bases, with 11 bases between the two germline ends. The CDR3 sequence: CASSLEFFTSTDTQYF. CDR3 sequence (DNA): TGCGCCAGCAGCTTGGAGTTCTTCACTAGCACAGATACGCAGTATTTT. Looking up the rest from reference TRBV5-1 and TRBJ2-3 gives the full variable domain: KAGVTQTPRYLIKTRGQQVTLSCSPISGHRSVSWYQQTPGQGLQFLFEYFSETQRNKGNFPGRFSGRQFSNSRSEMNVSTLELGDSALYLCASSLEFFTSTDTQYFGPGTRLTVL.

Concerning this clone itself: A clone one base away is much larger, so this may be a read error. This chain connects TRBV18 to TRBJ1-2; 9 bases line up with TRBD1. The CDR3 runs to 14 residues. Germline CDR1 reads KGHSH; CDR2 reads LQKENI. DNA of the CDR3: TGTGCCAGCCCACCTTTACAGGGGGCTGGAGGCTACACCTTC. Amino acid sequence: CASPPLQGAGGYTF.

This chain uses TRBV6-6 with TRBJ2-7, with 9 bases matching TRBD2. Germline CDR1 is MNHNY and CDR2 is SVGAGI (reference sequence). There are 12 residues in the CDR3. The trim removed 6 bases at V and 3 bases at J, leaving 0 bases unmatched. This CDR3 is CASRAGGYEQYF. CDR3 DNA: TGTGCCAGCAGAGCGGGAGGCTACGAGCAGTACTTC.

The V and J genes are TRBV27 and TRBJ1-2, with 7 positions matching TRBD1. This CDR3 contains 15 residues. Germline V gives CDR1 MNHEY, CDR2 SMNVEV (reference sequence). J gave up 4 bases and V 3 bases, and 8 bases lay outside the gene matches. For the CDR3, the DNA is TGTGCCAGCAGTTTTTCCAAGGGGGCTGGCTATGGCTACACCTTC. Amino acid sequence: CASSFSKGAGYGYTF.

A remark on this clone: The CDR3 ends on some other residue instead of the conserved phenylalanine or tryptophan, so this is likely a read error. The chain recombines TRBV2 with TRBJ1-1, with 7 bases that match TRBD1. CDR1 is SNHLY, CDR2 FYNNEI, per germline. V was clipped by 4 bases and J by 10 bases; unmatched bases: 18. This CDR3 has 16 residues. This chain's CDR3 is CASSGQGVKRGPGAFL. DNA for the CDR3: TGTGCCAGCAGTGGCCAGGGGGTGAAAAGGGGACCGGGAGCTTTCCTT.

This clone was detected once. The chain carries TRBV30 and TRBJ2-1; possibly TRBD2 for D (6 bases). Trimming stripped 1 base from V and 10 bases from J, with 14 bases between. The CDR3 runs to 13 residues. Germline V gives CDR1 GTSNPN, CDR2 SVGIG (reference sequence). The DNA of the CDR3 is TGTGCCTGGAGTGGTTTAGCGGCCTTCGAGCAGTTCTTC. It yields the protein CAWSGLAAFEQFF. Full variable domain (missing parts from reference TRBV30 and TRBJ2-1): SQTIHQWPATLVQPVGSPLSLECTVEGTSNPNLYWYRQAAGRGLQLLFYSVGIGQISSEVPQNLSASRPQDRQFILSSKKLLLSDSGFYLCAWSGLAAFEQFFGPGTRLTVL.

The chain uses TRBV11-2 and TRBJ2-7, with D perhaps being TRBD1 or TRBD2 (6 bases each). There are 14 residues in the CDR3. Trimming took off 2 bases at V and 4 bases at J, with 12 bases between the two ends. Germline V gene lookup returns CDR1 SGHAT and CDR2 FQNNGV. The CDR3 loop is CASSLTGASYEQYF. The CDR3 DNA reads TGTGCCAGCAGCTTAACGGGGGCTAGTTACGAGCAGTACTTC. Together with reference TRBV11-2 and TRBJ2-7, the CDR3 gives the full variable domain: EAGVAQSPRYKIIEKRQSVAFWCNPISGHATLYWYQQILGQGPKLLIQFQNNGVVDDSQLPKDRFSAERLKGVDSTLKIQPAKLEDSAVYLCASSLTGASYEQYFGPGTRLTVT.

The chain joins TRBV19 to TRBJ2-7; D might be TRBD1 (6 bases). Germline V gene data show CDR1 as LNHDA and CDR2 as SQIVND (reference sequence). V shed 6 bases and J shed 2 bases, with 14 bases lying between them. This CDR3 is built from 14 residues. The CDR3 nucleotides are TGTGCCAGTAGCTTCACGGACAGTACCTACGAGCAGTACTTC. It codes for CASSFTDSTYEQYF.

V usage is TRBV9 and J usage is TRBJ1-1; a weak D match, TRBD1 (6 bases). The CDR3 is 16 residues long. CDR1 is SGDLS and CDR2 is YYNGEE in the germline V gene. Trimming shortened V by 3 bases and J by 0 bases, and 15 bases separated the two germline ends. The CDR3 here is CASSAPTGGMNTEAFF. The CDR3 DNA reads TGTGCCAGCAGCGCACCGACAGGTGGAATGAACACTGAAGCTTTCTTT. Full variable domain (rest looked up from reference TRBV9 and TRBJ1-1): DSGVTQTPKHLITATGQRVTLRCSPRSGDLSVYWYQQSLDQGLQFLIQYYNGEERAKGNILERFSAQQFPDLHSELNLSSLELGDSALYFCASSAPTGGMNTEAFFGQGTRLTVV.

This clone occurred once. A much larger clone differs from this one at a single base, so this may be a read error. DNA for the CDR3: TGTGCCAGCAGCCCAGGAGAGGTCGACGAGCAGCACTTC. Its protein is CASSPGEVDEQHF. The gene calls are TRBV6-6 and TRBJ2-7; D gene ambiguous. The length of the CDR3 is 13 residues. Per the germline V gene, CDR1 is MNHNY and CDR2 is SVGAGI (reference sequence).

This CDR3 is CAINAGDGTEAFF. The CDR3, as DNA: TGTGCCATCAACGCAGGGGATGGCACTGAAGCTTTCTTT. The J gene is TRBJ1-1, the V gene TRBV10-3, with a weak D call TRBD1 (6 bases). Between the trimmed V and J ends, which lost 7 bases and 4 bases, there was a span of 13 bases. Looked up from germline, CDR1 is ENHRY and CDR2 is SYGVKD. This CDR3 has 13 amino acids.